The 5 T cell receptor beta chains below were found in one sample sequenced in a study of T cells in Graves' hyperthyroidism and ophthalmopathy. The TCR beta CDR3 regions underwent amplification using RNA transcripts as the source. An initial round of RT-PCR targeting the TCR CDR3 relied on the HTBI primer set. TCRdb recomputed calls from the multiplex PCR reads with MiXCR, one row per CDR3 protein. The sample holds around 190,000 distinct CDR3 sequences, 15% to 20% seen once. Sequencing input: blood. These receptors all stem from a woman aged 50 to 65 with Graves' hyperthyroidism.

This clonotype appeared many times. The rearrangement joins TRBV28 to TRBJ2-5; D remains ambiguous. Looked up from germline, CDR1 is MDHEN and CDR2 is SYDVKM. The V gene lost 1 base and the J gene lost 4 bases, with 7 bases spanning the gap. CDR3 length: 13 residues. CDR3 region: CASSLSRRETQYF. In DNA form, the CDR3 reads TGTGCCAGCAGTTTATCTAGGCGAGAGACCCAGTACTTC.

This clonotype has ten or more counts. The chain combines TRBV27 with TRBJ2-5; 8 bases map to TRBD1. The CDR3 sequence is 13 residues long. The trim removed 5 bases at V and 5 bases at J, leaving 4 bases unmatched. Germline CDR1 and CDR2: MNHEY and SMNVEV (reference sequence). The DNA of the CDR3 is TGTGCCAGCAGTGTTAGACAGGGGGAGACCCAGTACTTC. It specifies CASSVRQGETQYF.

This clonotype was seen repeatedly, ten times or more. The chain links TRBV7-9 to TRBJ2-7; D possibly corresponds to TRBD1 (5 bases). The V and J ends lost 5 bases and 0 bases respectively, with 11 bases between them. This CDR3 comprises 14 residues. Germline CDR1 is SEHNR and CDR2 is FQNEAQ (reference sequence). The CDR3: CASSPEDNSYEQYF. For the CDR3, the DNA is TGTGCCAGCAGCCCTGAGGACAACTCCTACGAGCAGTACTTC. The full variable domain, in which reference TRBV7-9 and TRBJ2-7 provide the parts outside the CDR3, is DTGVSQNPRHKITKRGQNVTFRCDPISEHNRLYWYRQTLGQGPEFLTYFQNEAQLEKSRLLSDRFSAERPKGSFSTLEIQRTEQGDSAMYLCASSPEDNSYEQYFGPGTRLTVT.

In the case of this clonotype: A junction boundary mismatches the germline segment, possibly from a read error. The rearrangement joins TRBV5-1 to TRBJ2-7; D ambiguous. CDR1 is SGHRS, CDR2 YFSETQ, per germline. This CDR3 has 15 amino acids. Written as DNA, the CDR3 is TGCGCCGGCAGCTTGGAATCGTACAGATCCTACGAGCAGTACTTC. This codes for CAGSLESYRSYEQYF.

The chain carries TRBV5-1 and TRBJ2-5; D is unclear. Germline V gene data show CDR1 as SGHRS and CDR2 as YFSETQ. V was pared by 1 base and J by 3 bases, with 7 bases between. This CDR3 has 13 residues. The chain's CDR3 is CASSLPGEETQYF. CDR3 nucleotides: TGCGCCAGCAGCTTGCCTGGGGAAGAGACCCAGTACTTC.